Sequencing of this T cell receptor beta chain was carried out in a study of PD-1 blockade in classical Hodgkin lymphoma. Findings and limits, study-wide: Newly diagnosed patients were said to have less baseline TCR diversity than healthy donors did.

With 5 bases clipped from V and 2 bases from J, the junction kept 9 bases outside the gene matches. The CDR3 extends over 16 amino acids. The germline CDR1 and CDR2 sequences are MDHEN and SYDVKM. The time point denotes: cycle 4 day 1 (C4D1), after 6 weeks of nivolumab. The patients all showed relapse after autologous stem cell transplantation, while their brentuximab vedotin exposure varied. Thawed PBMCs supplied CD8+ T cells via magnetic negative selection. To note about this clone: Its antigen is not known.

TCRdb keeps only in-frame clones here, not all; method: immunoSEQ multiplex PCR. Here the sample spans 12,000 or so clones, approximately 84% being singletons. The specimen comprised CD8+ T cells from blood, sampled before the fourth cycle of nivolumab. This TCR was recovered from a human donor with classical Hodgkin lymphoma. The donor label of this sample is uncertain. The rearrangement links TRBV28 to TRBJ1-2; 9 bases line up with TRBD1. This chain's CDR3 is CASSVPAQGANYGYTF. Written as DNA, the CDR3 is TGTGCCAGCAGTGTTCCGGCACAGGGGGCGAACTATGGCTACACCTTC.